This T cell receptor beta chain was sequenced in a study of blood T cell repertoires in COVID-19. The wider study: T cells, B-cell-depleted T cells, or PBMCs provided the cDNA or gDNA that served as material.

CDR3 length: 13 residues. The V segment lost 8 bases and the J segment 7 bases; nucleotides outside the gene matches: 6. Germline-derived CDR1 and CDR2 are MDHEN and SYDVKM. Participants, 18 to 89 years old, spanned approximately 25 US areas. Cohorts were assigned according to the clinical history that participants reported. The authors' processing: Estimates of nucleated cell counts were drawn from the amplification of reference gene primers. Sequencing was performed with immunoSEQ multiplex PCR; in TCRdb, only in-frame clones are kept and a portion is missing. V and J calls and clone size are given by that table; D and trimming were obtained from the DNA. The repertoire holds about 250,000 clones, with about 90% as singletons.

This receptor was identified in a woman under 30 who had recovered from COVID-19. The rearrangement links TRBV28 to TRBJ2-2; 8 nucleotides align to TRBD2. Sequenced material: PBMCs or T cells enriched from blood (not recorded which). DNA for the CDR3: TGTGCCAGCCAACGGGAGGGCCACGGGGAGCTGTTTTTT. Protein sequence: CASQREGHGELFF.